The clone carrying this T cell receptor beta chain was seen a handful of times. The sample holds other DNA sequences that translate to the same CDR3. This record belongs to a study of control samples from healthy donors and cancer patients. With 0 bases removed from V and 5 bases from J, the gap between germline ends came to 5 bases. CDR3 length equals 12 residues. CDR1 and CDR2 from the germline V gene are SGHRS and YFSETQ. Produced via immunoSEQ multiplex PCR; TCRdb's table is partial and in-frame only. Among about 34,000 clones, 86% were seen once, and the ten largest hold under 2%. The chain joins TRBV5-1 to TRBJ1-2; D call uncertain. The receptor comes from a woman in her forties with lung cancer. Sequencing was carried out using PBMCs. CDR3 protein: CASSLDSYGYTF. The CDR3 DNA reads TGCGCCAGCAGCTTGGACAGTTATGGCTACACCTTC.